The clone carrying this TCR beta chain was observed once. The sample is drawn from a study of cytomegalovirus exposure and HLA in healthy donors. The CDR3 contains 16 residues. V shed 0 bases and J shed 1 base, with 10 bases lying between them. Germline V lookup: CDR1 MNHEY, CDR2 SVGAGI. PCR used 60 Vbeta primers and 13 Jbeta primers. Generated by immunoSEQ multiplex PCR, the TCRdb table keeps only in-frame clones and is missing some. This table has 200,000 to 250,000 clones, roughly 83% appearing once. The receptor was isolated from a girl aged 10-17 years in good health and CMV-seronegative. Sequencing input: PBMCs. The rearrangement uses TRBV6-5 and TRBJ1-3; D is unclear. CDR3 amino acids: CASSYSPQVSGNTIYF. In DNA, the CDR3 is TGTGCCAGCAGTTACTCGCCACAAGTATCTGGAAACACCATATATTTT.